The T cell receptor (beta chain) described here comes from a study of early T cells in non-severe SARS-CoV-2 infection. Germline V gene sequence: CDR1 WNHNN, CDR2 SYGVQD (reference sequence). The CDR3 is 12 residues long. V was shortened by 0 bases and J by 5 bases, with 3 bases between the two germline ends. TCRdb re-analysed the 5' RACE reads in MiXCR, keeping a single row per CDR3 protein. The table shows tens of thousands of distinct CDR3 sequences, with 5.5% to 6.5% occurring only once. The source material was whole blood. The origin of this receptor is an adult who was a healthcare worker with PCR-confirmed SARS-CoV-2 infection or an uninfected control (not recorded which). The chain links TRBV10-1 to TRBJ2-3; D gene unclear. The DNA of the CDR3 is TGCGCCAGCAGTGAGTCCAGAGATACGCAGTATTTT. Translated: CASSESRDTQYF.